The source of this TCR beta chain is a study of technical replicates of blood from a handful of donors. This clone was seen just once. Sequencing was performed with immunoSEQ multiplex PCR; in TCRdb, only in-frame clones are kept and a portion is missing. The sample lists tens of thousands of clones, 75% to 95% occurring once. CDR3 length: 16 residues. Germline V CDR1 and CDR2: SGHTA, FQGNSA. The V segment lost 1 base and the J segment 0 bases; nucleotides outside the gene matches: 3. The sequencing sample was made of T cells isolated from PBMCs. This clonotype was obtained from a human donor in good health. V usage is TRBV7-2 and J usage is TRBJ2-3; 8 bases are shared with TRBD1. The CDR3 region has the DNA TGTGCCAGCAGCTTAGAGAGACAGGGGAGCACAGATACGCAGTATTTT. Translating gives CASSLERQGSTDTQYF.